Below are 6 T cell receptor beta chains sequenced from a single sample in a study of naive and memory T cell subsets. Broader study findings: A few larger clonotypes appeared in naive repertoires, especially CD8, possibly memory cells re-expressing CD45RA.

The antigens these receptors bind are not known. An equimolar mix of two oligonucleotides served as the beta constant-region primer for TRBC1 and TRBC2. Four rounds of PCR amplified the ligated cDNA using nested alpha and beta constant-region primers plus SP2. TCRdb re-called the UMI-ligation and nested PCR reads through MiXCR, storing one row per CDR3 protein. This table holds over 110,000 distinct CDR3 sequences, 15% to 25% found once. Sequencing was performed on naive CD8+ T cells from blood. These receptors all come from a human donor in good health.

This clonotype was observed a single time. The gene calls are TRBV7-2 and TRBJ1-2, with 8 nucleotides matching TRBD1. The CDR3 runs to 14 residues. J gave up 6 bases and V 7 bases, and 10 bases lay outside the gene matches. Germline CDR1 reads SGHTA; CDR2 reads FQGNSA. The DNA of the CDR3 is TGTGCCAGCAATTTTGACAGGGGAATCGATGGCTACACCTTC. It encodes CASNFDRGIDGYTF.

The chain's CDR3 is CASSLWVRIQETQYF. CDR3 sequence (DNA): TGCGCCAGCAGCTTGTGGGTCCGAATACAAGAGACCCAGTACTTC. The rearrangement uses TRBV5-1 and TRBJ2-5; D not resolved. Per the germline V gene, CDR1 is SGHRS and CDR2 is YFSETQ. This CDR3 has 15 residues. V lost 1 base and J 2 bases, leaving 12 bases between the germline ends.

The chain couples TRBV3-1 to TRBJ2-3, with 7 bases that match TRBD2. Per the germline V gene, CDR1 is LGHDT and CDR2 is YNNKEL (reference sequence). The CDR3 sequence is 17 residues long. V was clipped by 0 bases and J by 0 bases; unmatched bases: 6. As DNA, the CDR3 is TGTGCCAGCAGCCAAGAAGGGGATAGCGGGAGCACAGATACGCAGTATTTT. It translates to CASSQEGDSGSTDTQYF.

This clonotype was counted a few times. This chain joins TRBV24-1 and TRBJ2-3; D is undetermined. The CDR3 has 13 amino acids. In germline, CDR1 is KGHDR, CDR2 SFDVKD. V gave up 6 bases and J gave up 0 bases, with 6 bases separating them. The CDR3 is CATSTDSTDTQYF. The CDR3 region has the DNA TGTGCCACCAGTACAGATAGCACAGATACGCAGTATTTT.

This clonotype was recorded a few times. The chain carries TRBV4-1 and TRBJ2-7, with 9 bases matching TRBD1. Per germline, CDR1 MGHRA and CDR2 YSYEKL. After removal of 1 base from V and 3 bases from J, the junction contained 4 bases not matched to a gene. The CDR3 contains 15 residues. CDR3 loop: CASSQVRTGDYEQYF. In nucleotides, the CDR3 is TGCGCCAGCAGCCAAGTAAGGACAGGGGACTACGAGCAGTACTTC.

This clonotype was observed many times. This chain links TRBV4-1 with TRBJ2-3; the match to TRBD2 covers 10 bases. The V gene end was trimmed by 3 bases and the J gene end by 0 bases; junction bases not matched to a gene: 0. The CDR3 runs to 15 residues. Germline V CDR1 and CDR2: MGHRA, YSYEKL. The CDR3 DNA reads TGCGCCAGCAGCCAGACTAGCGGGAGCACAGATACGCAGTATTTT. Its protein is CASSQTSGSTDTQYF.